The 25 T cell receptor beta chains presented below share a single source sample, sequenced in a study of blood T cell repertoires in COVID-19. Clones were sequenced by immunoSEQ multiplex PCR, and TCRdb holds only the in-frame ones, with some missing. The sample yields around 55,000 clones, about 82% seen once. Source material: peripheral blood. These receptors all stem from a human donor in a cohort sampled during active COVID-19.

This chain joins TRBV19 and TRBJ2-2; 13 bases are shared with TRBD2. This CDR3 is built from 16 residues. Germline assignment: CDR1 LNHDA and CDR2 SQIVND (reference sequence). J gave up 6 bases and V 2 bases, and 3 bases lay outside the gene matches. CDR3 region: CASSIKLAGGPGELFF. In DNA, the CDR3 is TGTGCCAGTAGTATAAAACTAGCGGGAGGGCCCGGGGAGCTGTTTTTT.

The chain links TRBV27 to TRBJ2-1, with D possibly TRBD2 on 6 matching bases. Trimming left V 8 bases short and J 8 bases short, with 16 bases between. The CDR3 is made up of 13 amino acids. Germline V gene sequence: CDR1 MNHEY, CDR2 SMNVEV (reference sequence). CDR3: CASSGLWEDEQFF. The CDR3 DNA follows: TGTGCCAGCTCGGGACTGTGGGAGGATGAGCAGTTCTTC.

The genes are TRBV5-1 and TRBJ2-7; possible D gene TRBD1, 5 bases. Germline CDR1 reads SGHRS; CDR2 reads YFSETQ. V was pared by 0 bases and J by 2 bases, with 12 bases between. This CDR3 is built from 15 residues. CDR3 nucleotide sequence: TGCGCCAGCAGCTTGGTGTGGGGCAGCACCTACGAGCAGTACTTC. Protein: CASSLVWGSTYEQYF. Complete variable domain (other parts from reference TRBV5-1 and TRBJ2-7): KAGVTQTPRYLIKTRGQQVTLSCSPISGHRSVSWYQQTPGQGLQFLFEYFSETQRNKGNFPGRFSGRQFSNSRSEMNVSTLELGDSALYLCASSLVWGSTYEQYFGPGTRLTVT.

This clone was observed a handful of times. This CDR3 reads CASRTGAANTGELFF. The CDR3 region has the DNA TGTGCCAGCCGAACTGGGGCAGCGAACACCGGGGAGCTGTTTTTT. This chain links TRBV6-5 with TRBJ2-2, with D possibly TRBD1 on 5 matching bases. V lost 8 bases and J lost 0, with 13 bases in between. The CDR3 spans 15 residues. The germline V gene has CDR1 MNHEY and CDR2 SVGAGI.

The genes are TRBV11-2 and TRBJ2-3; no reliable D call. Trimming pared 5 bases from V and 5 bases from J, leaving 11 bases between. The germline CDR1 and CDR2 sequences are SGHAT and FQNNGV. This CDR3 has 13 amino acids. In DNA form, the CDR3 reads TGTGCCAGCAGCGCCCTGACTCTAGATACGCAGTATTTT. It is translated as CASSALTLDTQYF. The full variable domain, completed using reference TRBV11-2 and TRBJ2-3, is EAGVAQSPRYKIIEKRQSVAFWCNPISGHATLYWYQQILGQGPKLLIQFQNNGVVDDSQLPKDRFSAERLKGVDSTLKIQPAKLEDSAVYLCASSALTLDTQYFGPGTRLTVL.

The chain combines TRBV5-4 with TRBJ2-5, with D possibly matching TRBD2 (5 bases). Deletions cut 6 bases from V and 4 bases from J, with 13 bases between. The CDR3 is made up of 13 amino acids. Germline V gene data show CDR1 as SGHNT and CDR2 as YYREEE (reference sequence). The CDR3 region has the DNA TGTGCCAGCACCTGGGTAGGGAGAGAGACCCAGTACTTC. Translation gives CASTWVGRETQYF.

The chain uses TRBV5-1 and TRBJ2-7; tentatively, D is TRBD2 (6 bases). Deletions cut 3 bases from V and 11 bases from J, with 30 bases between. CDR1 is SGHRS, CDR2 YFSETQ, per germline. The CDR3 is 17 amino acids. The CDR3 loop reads CASSSSASEGRRLVEYF. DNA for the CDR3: TGCGCCAGCAGCTCCTCAGCCAGTGAAGGGAGAAGACTAGTAGAGTACTTC.

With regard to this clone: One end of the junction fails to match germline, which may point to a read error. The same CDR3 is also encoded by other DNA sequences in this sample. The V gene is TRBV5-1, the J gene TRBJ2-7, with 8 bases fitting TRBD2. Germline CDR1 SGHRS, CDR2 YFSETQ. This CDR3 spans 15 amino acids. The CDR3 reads CASSLGSGRSDEQYF. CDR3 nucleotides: TGCGCCAGTAGCTTGGGCAGCGGGAGATCCGACGAGCAGTACTTC.

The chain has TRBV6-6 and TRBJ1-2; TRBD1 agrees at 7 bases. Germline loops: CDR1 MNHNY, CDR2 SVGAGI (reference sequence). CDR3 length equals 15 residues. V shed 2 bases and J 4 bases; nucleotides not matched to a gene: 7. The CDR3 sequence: CASSYQGGGVYGYTF. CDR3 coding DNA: TGTGCCAGCAGTTACCAGGGGGGTGGCGTCTATGGCTACACCTTC.

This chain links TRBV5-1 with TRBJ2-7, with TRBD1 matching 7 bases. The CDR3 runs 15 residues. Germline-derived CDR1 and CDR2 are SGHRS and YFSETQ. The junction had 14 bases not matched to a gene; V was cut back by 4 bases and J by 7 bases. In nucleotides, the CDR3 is TGCGCCAGCAGCCAAGCGACAGGGTTCGGCGGAGAGCAGTACTTC. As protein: CASSQATGFGGEQYF.

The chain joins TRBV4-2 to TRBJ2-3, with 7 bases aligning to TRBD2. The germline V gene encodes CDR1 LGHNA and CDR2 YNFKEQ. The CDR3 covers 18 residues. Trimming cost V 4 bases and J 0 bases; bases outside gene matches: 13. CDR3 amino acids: CASSRQVPLAASTDTQYF. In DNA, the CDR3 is TGTGCCAGCAGCCGCCAGGTCCCTCTAGCGGCTAGCACAGATACGCAGTATTTT.

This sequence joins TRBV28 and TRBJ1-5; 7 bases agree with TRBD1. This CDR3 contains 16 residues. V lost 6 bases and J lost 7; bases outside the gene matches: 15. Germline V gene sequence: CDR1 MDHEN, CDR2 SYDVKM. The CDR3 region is CASRVPGQVPQQPQHF. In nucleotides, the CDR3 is TGTGCCAGCAGGGTCCCTGGACAGGTACCCCAACAGCCCCAGCATTTT.

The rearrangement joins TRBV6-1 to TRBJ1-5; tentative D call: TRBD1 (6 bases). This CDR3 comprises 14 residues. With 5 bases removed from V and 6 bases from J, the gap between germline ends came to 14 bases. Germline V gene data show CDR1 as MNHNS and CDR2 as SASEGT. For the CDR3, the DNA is TGTGCCAGCAGTCCCGGACAGACGGGTCAGCCCCAGCATTTT. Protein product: CASSPGQTGQPQHF.

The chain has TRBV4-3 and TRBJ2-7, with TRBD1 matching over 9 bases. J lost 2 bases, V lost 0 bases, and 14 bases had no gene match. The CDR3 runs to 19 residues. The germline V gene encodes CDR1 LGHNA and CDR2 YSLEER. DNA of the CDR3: TGCGCCAGCAGCCAAGATTTAATCACCCCAGGGACAGGGACCTACGAGCAGTACTTC. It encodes CASSQDLITPGTGTYEQYF.

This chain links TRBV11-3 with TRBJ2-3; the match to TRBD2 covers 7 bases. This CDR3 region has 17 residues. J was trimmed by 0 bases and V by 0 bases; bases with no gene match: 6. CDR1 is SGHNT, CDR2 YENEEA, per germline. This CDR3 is CASSLDRGGASTDTQYF. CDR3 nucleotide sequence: TGTGCCAGCAGCTTAGATCGCGGGGGTGCTAGCACAGATACGCAGTATTTT.

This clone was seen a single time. CDR3 nucleotide sequence: TGTGCCAGTAGTAGCGGGAGGGCCGGTGAGACCCAGTACTTC. This sequence encodes CASSSGRAGETQYF. V is TRBV19 and J is TRBJ2-5, with 9 nucleotides matching TRBD2. The CDR3 extends over 14 amino acids. Germline CDR1 LNHDA, CDR2 SQIVND (reference sequence). The trim removed 4 bases at V and 5 bases at J, leaving 5 bases unmatched.

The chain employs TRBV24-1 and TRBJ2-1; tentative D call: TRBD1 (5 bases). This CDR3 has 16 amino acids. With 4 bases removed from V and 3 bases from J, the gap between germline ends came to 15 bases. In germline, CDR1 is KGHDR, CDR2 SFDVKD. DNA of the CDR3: TGTGCCACCAGTGACGTTTCTTTGGGGCGCTACAATGAGCAGTTCTTC. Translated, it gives CATSDVSLGRYNEQFF.

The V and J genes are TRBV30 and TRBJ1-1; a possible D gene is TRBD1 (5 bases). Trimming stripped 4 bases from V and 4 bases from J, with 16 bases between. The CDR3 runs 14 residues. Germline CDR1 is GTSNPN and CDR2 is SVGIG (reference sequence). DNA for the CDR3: TGTGCCTGGAAGTCAGGGACTTTGGCCACTGAAGCTTTCTTT. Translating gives CAWKSGTLATEAFF.

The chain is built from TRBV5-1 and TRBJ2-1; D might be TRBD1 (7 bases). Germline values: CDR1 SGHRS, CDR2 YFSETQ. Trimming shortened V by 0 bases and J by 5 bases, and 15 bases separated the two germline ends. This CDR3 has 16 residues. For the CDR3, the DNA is TGCGCCAGCAGCTTGGGGCCCAGGGGGGCACACAATGAGCAGTTCTTC. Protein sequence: CASSLGPRGAHNEQFF.

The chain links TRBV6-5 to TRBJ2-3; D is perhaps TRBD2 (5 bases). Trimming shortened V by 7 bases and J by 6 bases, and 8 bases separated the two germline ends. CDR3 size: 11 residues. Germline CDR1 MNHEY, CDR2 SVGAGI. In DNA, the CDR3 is TGTGCCAGCACCCGAGGGGATACGCAGTATTTT. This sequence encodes CASTRGDTQYF.

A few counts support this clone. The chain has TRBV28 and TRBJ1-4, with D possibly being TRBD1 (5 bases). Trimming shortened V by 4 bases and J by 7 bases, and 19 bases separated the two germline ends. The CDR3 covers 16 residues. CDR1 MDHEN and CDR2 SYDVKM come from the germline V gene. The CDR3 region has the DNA TGTGCCAGCAGTTATATAACAGGCTCCGGGGGTGAAAAACTGTTTTTT. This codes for CASSYITGSGGEKLFF.

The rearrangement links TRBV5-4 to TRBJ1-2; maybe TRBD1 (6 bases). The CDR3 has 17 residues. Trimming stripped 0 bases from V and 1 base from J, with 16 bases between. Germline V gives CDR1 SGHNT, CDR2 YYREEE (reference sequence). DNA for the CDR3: TGTGCCAGCAGCTTGGGATTTGGACAGAGATATAACTATGGCTACACCTTC. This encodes CASSLGFGQRYNYGYTF.

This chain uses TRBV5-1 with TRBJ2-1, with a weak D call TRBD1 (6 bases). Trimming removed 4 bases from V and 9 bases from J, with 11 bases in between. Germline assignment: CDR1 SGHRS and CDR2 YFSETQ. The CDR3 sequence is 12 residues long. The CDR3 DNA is TGCGCCAGCAGCCCCGGACAGATTGAGCAGTTCTTC. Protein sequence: CASSPGQIEQFF.

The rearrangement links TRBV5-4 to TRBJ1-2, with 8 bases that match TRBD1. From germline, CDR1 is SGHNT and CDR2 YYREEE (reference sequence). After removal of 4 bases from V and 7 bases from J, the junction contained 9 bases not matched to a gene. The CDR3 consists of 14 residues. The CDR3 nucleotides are TGTGCCAGCAGCCCCGACAGGGGCACGGGTGGCTACACCTTC. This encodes CASSPDRGTGGYTF.

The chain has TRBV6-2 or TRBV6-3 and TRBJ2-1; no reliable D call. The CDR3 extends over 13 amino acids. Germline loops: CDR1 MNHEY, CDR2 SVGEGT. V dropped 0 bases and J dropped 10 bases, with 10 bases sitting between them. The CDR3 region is CASSYSLTLEQFF. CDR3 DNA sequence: TGTGCCAGCAGTTACTCTCTGACTTTAGAGCAGTTCTTC.